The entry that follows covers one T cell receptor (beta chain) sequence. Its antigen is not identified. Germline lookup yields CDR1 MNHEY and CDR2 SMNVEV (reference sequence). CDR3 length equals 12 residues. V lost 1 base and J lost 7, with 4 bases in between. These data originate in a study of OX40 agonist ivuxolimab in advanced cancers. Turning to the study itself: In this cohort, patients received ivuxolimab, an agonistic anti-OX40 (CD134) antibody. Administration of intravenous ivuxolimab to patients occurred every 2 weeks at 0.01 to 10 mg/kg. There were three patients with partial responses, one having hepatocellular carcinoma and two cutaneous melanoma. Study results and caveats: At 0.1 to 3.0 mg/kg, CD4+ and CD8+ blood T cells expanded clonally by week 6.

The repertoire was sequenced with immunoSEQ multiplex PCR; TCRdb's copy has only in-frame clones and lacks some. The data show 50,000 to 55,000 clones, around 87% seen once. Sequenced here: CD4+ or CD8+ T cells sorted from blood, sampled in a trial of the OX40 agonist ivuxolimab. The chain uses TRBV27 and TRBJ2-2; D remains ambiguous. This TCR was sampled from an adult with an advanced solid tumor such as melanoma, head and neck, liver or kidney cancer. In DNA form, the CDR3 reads TGTGCCAGCAGTTTATTCCGCGGGGAGCTGTTTTTT. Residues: CASSLFRGELFF.